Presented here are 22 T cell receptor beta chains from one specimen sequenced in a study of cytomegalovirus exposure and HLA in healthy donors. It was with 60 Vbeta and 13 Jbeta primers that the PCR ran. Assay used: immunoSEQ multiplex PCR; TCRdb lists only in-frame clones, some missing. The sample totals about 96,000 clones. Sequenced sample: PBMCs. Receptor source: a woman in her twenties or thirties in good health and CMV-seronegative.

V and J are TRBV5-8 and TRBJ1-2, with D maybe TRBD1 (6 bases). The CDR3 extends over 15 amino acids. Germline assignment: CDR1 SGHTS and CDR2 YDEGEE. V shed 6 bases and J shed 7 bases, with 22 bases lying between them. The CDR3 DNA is TGTGCCAGCACCGCTTGGGGGCAGAGGGATCCTGGCTACACCTTC. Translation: CASTAWGQRDPGYTF. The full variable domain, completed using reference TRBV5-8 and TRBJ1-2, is EAGVTQSPTHLIKTRGQQATLRCSPISGHTSVYWYQQALGLGLQFLLWYDEGEERNRGNFPPRFSGRQFPNYSSELNVNALELEDSALYLCASTAWGQRDPGYTFGSGTRLTVV.

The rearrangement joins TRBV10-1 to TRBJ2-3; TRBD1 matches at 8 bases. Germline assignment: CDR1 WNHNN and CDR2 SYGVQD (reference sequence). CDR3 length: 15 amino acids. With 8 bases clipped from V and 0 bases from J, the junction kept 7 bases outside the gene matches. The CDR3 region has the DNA TGCGCCAGCGTGCAGAGGACAGGGAGCACAGATACGCAGTATTTT. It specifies CASVQRTGSTDTQYF.

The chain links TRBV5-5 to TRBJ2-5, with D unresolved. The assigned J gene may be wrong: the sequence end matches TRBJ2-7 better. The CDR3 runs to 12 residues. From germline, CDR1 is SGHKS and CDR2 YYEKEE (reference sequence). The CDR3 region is CASRLYAYEQYF. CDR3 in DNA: TGTGCCAGCAGGCTGTACGCCTACGAGCAGTACTTC.

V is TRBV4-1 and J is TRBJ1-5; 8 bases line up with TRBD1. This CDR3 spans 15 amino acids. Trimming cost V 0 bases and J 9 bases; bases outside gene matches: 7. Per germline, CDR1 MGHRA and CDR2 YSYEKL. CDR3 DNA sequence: TGCGCCAGCAGCCAAGACAGGGGGCACCGAGCGCCCCAGCATTTT. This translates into CASSQDRGHRAPQHF.

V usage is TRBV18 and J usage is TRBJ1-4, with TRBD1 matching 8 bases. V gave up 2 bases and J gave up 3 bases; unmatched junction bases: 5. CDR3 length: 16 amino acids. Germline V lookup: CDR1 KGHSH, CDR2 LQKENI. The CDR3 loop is CASSPIATGANEKLFF. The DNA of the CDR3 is TGTGCCAGCTCACCAATCGCGACAGGGGCTAATGAAAAACTGTTTTTT.

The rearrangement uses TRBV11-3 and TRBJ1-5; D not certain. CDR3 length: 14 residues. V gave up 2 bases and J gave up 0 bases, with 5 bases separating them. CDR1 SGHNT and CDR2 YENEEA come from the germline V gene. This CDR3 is CASSLSNSNQPQHF. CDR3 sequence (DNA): TGTGCCAGCAGCTTATCCAATAGCAATCAGCCCCAGCATTTT.

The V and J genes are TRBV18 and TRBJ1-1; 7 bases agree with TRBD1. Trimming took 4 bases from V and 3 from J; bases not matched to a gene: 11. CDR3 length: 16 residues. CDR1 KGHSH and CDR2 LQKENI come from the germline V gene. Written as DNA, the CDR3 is TGTGCCAGCTCACGGAATGGGGGACAGCTGGACACTGAAGCTTTCTTT. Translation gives CASSRNGGQLDTEAFF.

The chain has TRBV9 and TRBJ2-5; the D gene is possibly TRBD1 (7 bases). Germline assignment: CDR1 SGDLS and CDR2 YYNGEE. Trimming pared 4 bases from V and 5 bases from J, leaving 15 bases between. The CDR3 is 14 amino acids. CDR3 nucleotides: TGTGCCAGCAGCCGAACAGGGGAGGAGGAGACCCAGTACTTC. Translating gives CASSRTGEEETQYF.

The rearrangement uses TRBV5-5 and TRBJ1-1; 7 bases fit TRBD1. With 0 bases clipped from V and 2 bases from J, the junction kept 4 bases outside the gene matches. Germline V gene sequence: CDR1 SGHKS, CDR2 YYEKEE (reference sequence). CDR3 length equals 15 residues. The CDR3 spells CASSLAAGGNTEAFF. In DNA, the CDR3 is TGTGCCAGCAGCTTGGCGGCAGGGGGAAACACTGAAGCTTTCTTT.

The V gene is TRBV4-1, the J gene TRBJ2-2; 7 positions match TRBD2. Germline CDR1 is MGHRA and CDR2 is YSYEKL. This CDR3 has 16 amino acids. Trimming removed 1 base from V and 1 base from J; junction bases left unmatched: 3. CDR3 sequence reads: CASSQGRGMNTGELFF. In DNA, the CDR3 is TGCGCCAGCAGCCAAGGGCGGGGGATGAACACCGGGGAGCTGTTTTTT.

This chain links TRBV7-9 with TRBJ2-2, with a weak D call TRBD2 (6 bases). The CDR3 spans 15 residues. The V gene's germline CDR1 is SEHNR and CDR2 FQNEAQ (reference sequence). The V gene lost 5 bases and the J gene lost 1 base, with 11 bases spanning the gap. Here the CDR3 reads CASSRPGLNTGELFF. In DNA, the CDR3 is TGTGCCAGCAGCCGACCGGGACTGAACACCGGGGAGCTGTTTTTT.

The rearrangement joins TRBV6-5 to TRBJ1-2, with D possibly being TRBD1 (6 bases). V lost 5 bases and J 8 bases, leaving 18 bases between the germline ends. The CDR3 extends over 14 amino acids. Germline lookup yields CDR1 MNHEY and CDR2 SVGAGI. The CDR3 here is CASSNPMGAFGYTF. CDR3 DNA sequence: TGTGCCAGCAGTAACCCCATGGGGGCGTTCGGCTACACCTTC.

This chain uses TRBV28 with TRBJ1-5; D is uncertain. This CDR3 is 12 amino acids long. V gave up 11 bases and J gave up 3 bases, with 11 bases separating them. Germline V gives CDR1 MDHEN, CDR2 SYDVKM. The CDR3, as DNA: TGTGCCGGCCGACGGGACAATCAGCCCCAGCATTTT. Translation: CAGRRDNQPQHF.

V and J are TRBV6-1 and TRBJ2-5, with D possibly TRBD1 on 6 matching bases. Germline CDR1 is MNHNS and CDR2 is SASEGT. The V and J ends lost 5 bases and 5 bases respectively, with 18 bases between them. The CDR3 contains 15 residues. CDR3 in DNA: TGTGCCAGCAGTCCAGGGCAGGGGCGGTTTGAGACCCAGTACTTC. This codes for CASSPGQGRFETQYF.

The CDR3 DNA reads as TGTGCCAGCAGCTTAACAGATAACACTGAAGCTTTCTTT. Its translation: CASSLTDNTEAFF. V and J are TRBV11-2 and TRBJ1-1; D call uncertain. V was trimmed by 2 bases and J by 2 bases, leaving 6 bases between them. The CDR3 runs 13 residues. Germline CDR1 reads SGHAT; CDR2 reads FQNNGV.

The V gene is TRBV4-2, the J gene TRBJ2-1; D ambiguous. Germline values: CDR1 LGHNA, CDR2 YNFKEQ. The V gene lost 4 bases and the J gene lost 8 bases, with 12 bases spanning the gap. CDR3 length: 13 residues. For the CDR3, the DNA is TGTGCCAGCAGCCGCCCACTTCTAGATGAGCAGTTCTTC. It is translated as CASSRPLLDEQFF.

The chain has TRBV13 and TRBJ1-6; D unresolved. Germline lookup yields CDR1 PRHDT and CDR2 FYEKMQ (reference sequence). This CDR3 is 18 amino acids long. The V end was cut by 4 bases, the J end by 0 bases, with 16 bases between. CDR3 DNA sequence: TGTGCCAGCAGCTCCCTGGGAGGGCTTAGCTCCTATAATTCACCCCTCCACTTT. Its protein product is CASSSLGGLSSYNSPLHF.

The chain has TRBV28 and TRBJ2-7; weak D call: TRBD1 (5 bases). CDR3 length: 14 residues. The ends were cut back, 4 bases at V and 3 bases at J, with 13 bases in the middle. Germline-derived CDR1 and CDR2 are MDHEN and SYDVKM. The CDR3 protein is CASSWVGQNYEQYF. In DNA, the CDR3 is TGTGCCAGCAGTTGGGTCGGACAAAACTACGAGCAGTACTTC.

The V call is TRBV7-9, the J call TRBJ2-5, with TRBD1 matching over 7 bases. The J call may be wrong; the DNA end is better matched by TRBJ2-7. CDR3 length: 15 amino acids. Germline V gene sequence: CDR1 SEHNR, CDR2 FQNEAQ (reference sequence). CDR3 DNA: TGTGCCAGCAGCTTAGCGAGGGGGCTCCCCTACGAGCAGTACTTC. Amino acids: CASSLARGLPYEQYF.

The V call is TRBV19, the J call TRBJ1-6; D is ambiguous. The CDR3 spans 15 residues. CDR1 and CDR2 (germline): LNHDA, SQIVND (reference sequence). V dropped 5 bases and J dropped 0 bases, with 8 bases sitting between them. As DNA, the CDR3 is TGTGCCAGTAGTCTCCAGTACTCCTATAATTCACCCCTCCACTTT. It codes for CASSLQYSYNSPLHF.

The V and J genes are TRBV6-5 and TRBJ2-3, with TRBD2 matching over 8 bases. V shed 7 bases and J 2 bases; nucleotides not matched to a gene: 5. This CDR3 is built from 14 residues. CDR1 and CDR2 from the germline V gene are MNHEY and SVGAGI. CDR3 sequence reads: CASNQAGATDTQYF. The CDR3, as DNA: TGTGCCAGCAACCAAGCGGGAGCCACAGATACGCAGTATTTT.

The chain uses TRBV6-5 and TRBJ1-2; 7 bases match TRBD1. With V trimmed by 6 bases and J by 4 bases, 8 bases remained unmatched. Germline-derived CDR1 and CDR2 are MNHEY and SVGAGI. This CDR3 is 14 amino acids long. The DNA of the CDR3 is TGTGCCAGCAGAAGACAGGGCTTGTCCTATGGCTACACCTTC. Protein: CASRRQGLSYGYTF.